These 15 T cell receptor beta chains were all obtained from the same sample, sequenced in a study of cytomegalovirus exposure and HLA in healthy donors. It was with 60 Vbeta and 13 Jbeta primers that the PCR ran. Generated by immunoSEQ multiplex PCR, the TCRdb table keeps only in-frame clones and is missing some. The repertoire holds more than 85,000 clones, around 63% seen once, with approximately 3% in the top ten. Sequenced sample: PBMCs. The receptors derive from a man between 25 and 39 years old in good health and CMV-seronegative.

The genes are TRBV5-1 and TRBJ1-1; the match to TRBD1 covers 9 bases. The length of the CDR3 is 13 residues. V gave up 4 bases and J gave up 6 bases; unmatched junction bases: 4. Germline lookup yields CDR1 SGHRS and CDR2 YFSETQ. CDR3 in amino acids: CASSLRDRAEAFF. In DNA form, the CDR3 reads TGCGCCAGCAGCCTCCGGGACAGGGCTGAAGCTTTCTTT.

This clone was observed once. The V gene is TRBV6-1, the J gene TRBJ1-2; a possible D gene is TRBD1 (6 bases). V lost 5 bases to trimming and J lost 8 bases, with 21 bases between them. CDR1 and CDR2 (germline): MNHNS, SASEGT. The CDR3 runs to 15 residues. The CDR3 bases are TGTGCCAGCAGTTTTTCGCTCGCAGGGGCCGGCGGCTACACCTTC. This encodes CASSFSLAGAGGYTF.

The chain recombines TRBV19 with TRBJ1-1, with 7 bases identical to TRBD1. Trimming at V came to 8 bases and at J to 6 bases, leaving 12 bases not matched to a gene. This CDR3 has 14 residues. Germline V gives CDR1 LNHDA, CDR2 SQIVND (reference sequence). The CDR3 coding sequence is TGTGCCAGTTCTACAGGGGCAGGGGTGGCTGAAGCTTTCTTT. Residues: CASSTGAGVAEAFF.

This clone was seen only a few times. V is TRBV7-9 and J is TRBJ2-5; 7 positions agree with TRBD2. Germline values: CDR1 SEHNR, CDR2 FQNEAQ (reference sequence). V was pared by 4 bases and J by 0 bases, with 11 bases of the junction left unmatched. The CDR3 is 17 amino acids. Written as DNA, the CDR3 is TGTGCCAGCAGCTGGCCCCCGTGGGCGGGAGACCAAGAGACCCAGTACTTC. Its protein is CASSWPPWAGDQETQYF.

V usage is TRBV6-1 and J usage is TRBJ2-7, with 12 bases identical to TRBD2. The CDR3 runs 15 residues. J lost 3 bases, V lost 6 bases, and 6 bases had no gene match. Germline CDR1 and CDR2: MNHNS and SASEGT. The CDR3 region is CASRERTSGVYEQYF. CDR3 bases: TGTGCCAGCAGAGAAAGGACTAGCGGGGTCTACGAGCAGTACTTC.

This chain joins TRBV7-2 and TRBJ2-1; 9 bases fit TRBD1. Germline loops: CDR1 SGHTA, CDR2 FQGNSA. The CDR3 consists of 17 residues. The trim removed 0 bases at V and 4 bases at J, leaving 7 bases unmatched. The CDR3 region has the DNA TGTGCCAGCAGCTTAGCGCGCCGGACAGGGGTTTACAATGAGCAGTTCTTC. It encodes CASSLARRTGVYNEQFF.

This rearrangement joins TRBV7-6 to TRBJ2-2; 10 positions match TRBD1. Germline V lookup: CDR1 SGHVS, CDR2 FNYEAQ. The ends lost 4 bases at V and 7 bases at J; junction bases unmatched: 6. There are 15 residues in the CDR3. CDR3 protein: CASSWTGGKGGELFF. The CDR3 DNA follows: TGTGCCAGCAGCTGGACAGGGGGAAAAGGCGGGGAGCTGTTTTTT.

The chain uses TRBV7-2 and TRBJ2-7; the match to TRBD2 covers 8 bases. The CDR3 totals 15 residues. Germline-derived CDR1 and CDR2 are SGHTA and FQGNSA. V gave up 0 bases and J gave up 4 bases; unmatched junction bases: 5. This CDR3 reads CASSLAAGGGYEQYF. The CDR3 DNA sequence: TGTGCCAGCAGCTTAGCCGCGGGAGGAGGGTACGAGCAGTACTTC.

On this clone itself: At the DNA level, this CDR3 is encoded by other sequences in the same sample as well. The V and J genes are TRBV30 and TRBJ2-1; the match to TRBD1 covers 10 bases. The V gene's germline CDR1 is GTSNPN and CDR2 SVGIG (reference sequence). The V gene end was trimmed by 0 bases and the J gene end by 4 bases; junction bases not matched to a gene: 6. This CDR3 is 16 amino acids long. The DNA for the CDR3 is TGTGCCTGGAGTGTTACCGGGACAGGGGAGTACAATGAGCAGTTCTTC. Translating it yields CAWSVTGTGEYNEQFF.

This clone occurred a few times. This rearrangement joins TRBV25-1 to TRBJ2-5; 7 bases match TRBD2. J gave up 2 bases and V 4 bases, and 7 bases lay outside the gene matches. The CDR3 has 15 amino acids. Germline V gives CDR1 MGHDK, CDR2 SYGVNS. CDR3 sequence: CASSVGSGPQETQYF. The CDR3 DNA reads as TGTGCCAGCAGTGTAGGTAGCGGGCCGCAAGAGACCCAGTACTTC.

Of note for this clone: Compared with germline, one end of the junction differs, possibly owing to a read error. The chain carries TRBV12-5 and TRBJ2-1; tentatively, D is TRBD1 (6 bases). CDR3 length equals 15 residues. CDR1 LGHNT and CDR2 FRNRAP come from the germline V gene. The CDR3 sequence is CASDLVVGQGKEQFF. The CDR3 coding sequence is TGTGCTAGTGATTTGGTAGTCGGGCAGGGGAAAGAGCAGTTCTTC.

The V gene is TRBV19, the J gene TRBJ2-5, with D uncertain. Germline CDR1 LNHDA, CDR2 SQIVND (reference sequence). The CDR3 consists of 14 residues. V was trimmed by 2 bases and J by 4 bases, leaving 11 bases between them. The CDR3 reads CASSISSVPETQYF. The DNA for the CDR3 is TGTGCCAGTAGTATAAGTTCAGTTCCAGAGACCCAGTACTTC.

This rearrangement joins TRBV10-3 to TRBJ1-1; a weak D match, TRBD1 (6 bases). Germline V gene sequence: CDR1 ENHRY, CDR2 SYGVKD. The ends were cut back, 0 bases at V and 1 base at J, with 9 bases in the middle. The CDR3 extends over 15 amino acids. The DNA of the CDR3 is TGTGCCATCAGTGAGTCAGGCAGGGGGAACACTGAAGCTTTCTTT. This encodes CAISESGRGNTEAFF.

This sequence joins TRBV4-3 and TRBJ1-4; 8 positions match TRBD1. V shed 3 bases, J shed 6 bases, and the junction held 9 bases outside the gene matches. Germline CDR1 reads LGHNA; CDR2 reads YSLEER. The CDR3 is 16 residues long. The CDR3: CASSQQAGGSDEKLFF. The CDR3 DNA sequence: TGCGCCAGCAGCCAGCAAGCAGGGGGCTCAGATGAAAAACTGTTTTTT.

V usage is TRBV7-2 and J usage is TRBJ1-1, with a possible D match to TRBD1 (5 bases). The CDR3 spans 14 residues. Trimming left V 7 bases short and J 4 bases short, with 16 bases between. CDR1 and CDR2 (germline): SGHTA, FQGNSA. Here the CDR3 reads CASTLTGGITEAFF. The CDR3 nucleotides read TGTGCCAGCACCCTCACGGGGGGAATCACTGAAGCTTTCTTT.